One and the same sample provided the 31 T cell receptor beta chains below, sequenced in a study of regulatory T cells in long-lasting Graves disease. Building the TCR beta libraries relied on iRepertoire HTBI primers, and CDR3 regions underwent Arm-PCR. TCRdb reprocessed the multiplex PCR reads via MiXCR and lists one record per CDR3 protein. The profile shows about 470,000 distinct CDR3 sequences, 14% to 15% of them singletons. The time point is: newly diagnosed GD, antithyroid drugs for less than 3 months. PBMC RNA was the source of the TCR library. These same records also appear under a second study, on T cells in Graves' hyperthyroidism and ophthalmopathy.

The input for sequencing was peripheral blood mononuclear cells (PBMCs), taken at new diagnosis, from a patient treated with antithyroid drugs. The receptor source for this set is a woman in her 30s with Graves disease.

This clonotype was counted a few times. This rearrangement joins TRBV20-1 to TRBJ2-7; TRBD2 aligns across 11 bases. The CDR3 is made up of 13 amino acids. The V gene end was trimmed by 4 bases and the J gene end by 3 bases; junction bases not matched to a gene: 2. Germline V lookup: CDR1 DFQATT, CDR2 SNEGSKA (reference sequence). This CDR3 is CSAMTSGVYEQYF. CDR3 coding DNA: TGCAGTGCTATGACTAGCGGGGTCTACGAGCAGTACTTC.

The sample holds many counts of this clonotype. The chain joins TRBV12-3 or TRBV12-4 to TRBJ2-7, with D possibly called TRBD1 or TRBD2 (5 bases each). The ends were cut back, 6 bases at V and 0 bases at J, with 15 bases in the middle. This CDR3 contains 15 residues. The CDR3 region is CASSAGAANSYEQYF. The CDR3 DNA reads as TGTGCCAGCAGCGCCGGGGCTGCGAACTCCTACGAGCAGTACTTC.

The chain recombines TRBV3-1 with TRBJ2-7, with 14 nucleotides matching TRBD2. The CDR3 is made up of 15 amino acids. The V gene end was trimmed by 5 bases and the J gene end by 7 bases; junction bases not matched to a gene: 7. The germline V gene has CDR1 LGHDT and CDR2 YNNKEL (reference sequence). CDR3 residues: CASSIRTSGRQEQYF. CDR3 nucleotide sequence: TGTGCCAGCAGCATTCGGACTAGCGGGAGGCAGGAGCAGTACTTC.

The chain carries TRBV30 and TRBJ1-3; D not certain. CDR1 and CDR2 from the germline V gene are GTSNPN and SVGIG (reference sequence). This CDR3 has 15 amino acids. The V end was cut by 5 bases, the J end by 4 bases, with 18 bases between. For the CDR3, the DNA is TGTGCCTGGTCTAACCCCACCGGAGGGGGAAACACCATATATTTT. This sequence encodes CAWSNPTGGGNTIYF.

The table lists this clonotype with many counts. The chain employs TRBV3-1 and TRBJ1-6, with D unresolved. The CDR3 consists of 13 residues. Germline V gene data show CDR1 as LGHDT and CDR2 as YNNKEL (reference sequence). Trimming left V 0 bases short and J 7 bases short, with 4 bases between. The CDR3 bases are TGTGCCAGCAGCCAAGATTGGAATTCACCCCTCCACTTT. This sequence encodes CASSQDWNSPLHF. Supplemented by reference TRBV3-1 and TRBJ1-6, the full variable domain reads DTAVSQTPKYLVTQMGNDKSIKCEQNLGHDTMYWYKQDSKKFLKIMFSYNNKELIINETVPNRFSPKSPDKAHLNLHINSLELGDSAVYFCASSQDWNSPLHFGNGTRLTVT.

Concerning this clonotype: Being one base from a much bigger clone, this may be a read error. The CDR3 sequence is CSARVPGLTYEQFF. In DNA form, the CDR3 reads TGCAGTGCTAGGGTGCCGGGACTCACCTACGAGCAGTTCTTC. The chain combines TRBV20-1 with TRBJ2-1; D perhaps matches TRBD2 (6 bases). Germline loops: CDR1 DFQATT, CDR2 SNEGSKA (reference sequence). The CDR3 spans 14 residues. V lost 3 bases and J 10 bases, leaving 19 bases between the germline ends.

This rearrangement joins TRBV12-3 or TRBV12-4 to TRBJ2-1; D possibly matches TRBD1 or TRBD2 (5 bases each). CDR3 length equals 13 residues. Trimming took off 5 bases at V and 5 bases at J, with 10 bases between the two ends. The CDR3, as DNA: TGTGCCAGCAGTATGGGGCGGGACAATGAGCAGTTCTTC. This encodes CASSMGRDNEQFF.

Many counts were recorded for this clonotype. The CDR3: CSARVRLLGRNIQYF. The CDR3 coding sequence is TGCAGTGCTAGAGTGCGACTCCTCGGGAGGAACATTCAGTACTTC. The V and J genes are TRBV20-1 and TRBJ2-4; 7 bases are shared with TRBD2. The CDR3 is 15 amino acids. Germline CDR1 DFQATT, CDR2 SNEGSKA (reference sequence). With 1 base clipped from V and 7 bases from J, the junction kept 10 bases outside the gene matches.

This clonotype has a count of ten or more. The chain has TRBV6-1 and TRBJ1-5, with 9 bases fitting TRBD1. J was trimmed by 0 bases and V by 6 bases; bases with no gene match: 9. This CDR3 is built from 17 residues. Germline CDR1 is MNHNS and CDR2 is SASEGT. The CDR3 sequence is CASSTGQGVISNQPQHF. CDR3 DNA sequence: TGTGCCAGCAGCACGGGACAGGGTGTGATTAGCAATCAGCCCCAGCATTTT.

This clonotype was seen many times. This CDR3 is CASSPRILAGGIETQYF. DNA for the CDR3: TGTGCCAGCAGCCCGCGTATCCTAGCGGGAGGCATAGAGACCCAGTACTTC. The genes are TRBV7-2 and TRBJ2-5; 11 bases align to TRBD2. The germline gives CDR1 SGHTA, CDR2 FQGNSA. The CDR3 is 17 residues long. Trimming removed 5 bases from V and 4 bases from J; junction bases left unmatched: 12.

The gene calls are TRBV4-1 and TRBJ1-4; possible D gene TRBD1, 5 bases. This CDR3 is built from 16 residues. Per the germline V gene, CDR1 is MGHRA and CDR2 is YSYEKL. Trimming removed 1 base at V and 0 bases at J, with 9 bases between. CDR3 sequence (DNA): TGCGCCAGCAGCCAAGCGGGAGGGGCAACTAATGAAAAACTGTTTTTT. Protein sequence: CASSQAGGATNEKLFF.

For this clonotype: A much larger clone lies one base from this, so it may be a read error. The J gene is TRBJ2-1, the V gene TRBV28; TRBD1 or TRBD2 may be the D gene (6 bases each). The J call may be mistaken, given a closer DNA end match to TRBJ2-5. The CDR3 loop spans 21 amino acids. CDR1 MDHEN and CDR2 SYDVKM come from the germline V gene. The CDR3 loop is CASSSLFRGLGGQPGMETQYF. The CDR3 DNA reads TGTGCCAGCAGTTCCCTTTTCAGAGGGTTAGGGGGGCAGCCCGGTATGGAGACCCAGTACTTC.

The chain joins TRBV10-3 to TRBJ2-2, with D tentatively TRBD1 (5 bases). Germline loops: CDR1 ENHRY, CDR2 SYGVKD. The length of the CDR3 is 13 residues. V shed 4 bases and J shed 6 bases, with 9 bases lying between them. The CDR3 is CAISGSGPGELFF. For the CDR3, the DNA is TGTGCCATCAGTGGATCAGGGCCCGGGGAGCTGTTTTTT.

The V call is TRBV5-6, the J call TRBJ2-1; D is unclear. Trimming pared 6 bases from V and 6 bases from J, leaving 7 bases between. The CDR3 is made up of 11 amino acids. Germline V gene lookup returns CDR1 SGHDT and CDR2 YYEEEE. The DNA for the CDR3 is TGTGCCAGCACCACGTTCAATGAGCAGTTCTTC. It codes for CASTTFNEQFF.

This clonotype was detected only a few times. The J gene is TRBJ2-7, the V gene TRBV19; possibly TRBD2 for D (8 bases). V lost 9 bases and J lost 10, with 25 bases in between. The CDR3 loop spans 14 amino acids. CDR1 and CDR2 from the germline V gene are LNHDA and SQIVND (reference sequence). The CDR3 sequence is CASNSGGAGDSQYF. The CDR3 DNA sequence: TGTGCCAGCAACTCCGGGGGGGCAGGGGACAGCCAGTACTTC.

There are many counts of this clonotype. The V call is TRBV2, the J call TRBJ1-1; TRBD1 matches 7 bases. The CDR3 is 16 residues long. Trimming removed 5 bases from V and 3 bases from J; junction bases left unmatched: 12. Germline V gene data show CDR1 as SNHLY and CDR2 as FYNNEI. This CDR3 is CASSFPRDRRDTEAFF. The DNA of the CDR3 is TGTGCCAGCAGTTTCCCCCGGGACAGACGGGACACTGAAGCTTTCTTT. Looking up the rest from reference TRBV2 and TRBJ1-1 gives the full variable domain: EPEVTQTPSHQVTQMGQEVILRCVPISNHLYFYWYRQILGQKVEFLVSFYNNEISEKSEIFDDQFSVERPDGSNFTLKIRSTKLEDSAMYFCASSFPRDRRDTEAFFGQGTRLTVV.

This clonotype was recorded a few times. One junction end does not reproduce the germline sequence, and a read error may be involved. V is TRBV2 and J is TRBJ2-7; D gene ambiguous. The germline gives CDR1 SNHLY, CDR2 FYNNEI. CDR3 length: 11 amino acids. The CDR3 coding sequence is TGTGCCTGCAGAAGATCCTACGAGCAGTACTTC. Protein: CACRRSYEQYF.

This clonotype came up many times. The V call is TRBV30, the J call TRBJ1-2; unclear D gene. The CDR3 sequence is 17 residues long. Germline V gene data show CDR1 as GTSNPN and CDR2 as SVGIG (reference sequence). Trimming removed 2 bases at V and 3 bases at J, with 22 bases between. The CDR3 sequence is CAWSTTLSGRTDYGYTF. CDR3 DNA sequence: TGTGCCTGGAGTACTACCCTTAGTGGCCGGACCGACTATGGCTACACCTTC.

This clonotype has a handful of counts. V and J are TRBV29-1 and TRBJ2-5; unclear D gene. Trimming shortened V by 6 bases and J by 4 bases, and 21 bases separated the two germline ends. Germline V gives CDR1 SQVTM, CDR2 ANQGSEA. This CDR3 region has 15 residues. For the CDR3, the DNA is TGCAGCGTCTCCCCCCGGCGGCTAGTCACAGAGACCCAGTACTTC. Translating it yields CSVSPRRLVTETQYF.

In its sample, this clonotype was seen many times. DNA for the CDR3: TGTGCCAGCAGCCAGGATGGAATTCGGGCTTTCTTT. This encodes CASSQDGIRAFF. V is TRBV3-1 and J is TRBJ1-1, with D hard to call. Per germline, CDR1 LGHDT and CDR2 YNNKEL (reference sequence). Trimming pared 3 bases from V and 11 bases from J, leaving 13 bases between. The CDR3 consists of 12 residues.

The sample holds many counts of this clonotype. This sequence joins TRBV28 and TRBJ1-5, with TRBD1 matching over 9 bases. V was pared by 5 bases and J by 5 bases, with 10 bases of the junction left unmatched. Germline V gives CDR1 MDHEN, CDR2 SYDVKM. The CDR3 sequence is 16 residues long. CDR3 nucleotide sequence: TGTGCCAGCAGTCCGTTCGGGACAGGGCCAGATCAGCCCCAGCATTTT. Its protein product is CASSPFGTGPDQPQHF.

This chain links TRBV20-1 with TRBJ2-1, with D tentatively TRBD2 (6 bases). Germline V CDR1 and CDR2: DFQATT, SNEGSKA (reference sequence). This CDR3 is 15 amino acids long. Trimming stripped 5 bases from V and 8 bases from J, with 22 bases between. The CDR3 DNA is TGCAGTGCTCCCTTTCATACGGGAGCTATGGATGAGCAGTTCTTC. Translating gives CSAPFHTGAMDEQFF.

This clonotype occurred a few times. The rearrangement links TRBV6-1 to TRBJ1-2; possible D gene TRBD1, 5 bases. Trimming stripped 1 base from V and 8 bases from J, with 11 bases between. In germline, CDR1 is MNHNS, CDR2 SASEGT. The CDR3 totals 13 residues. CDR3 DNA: TGTGCCAGCAGTGAAGGGGTGACAGACGGCTACACCTTC. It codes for CASSEGVTDGYTF.

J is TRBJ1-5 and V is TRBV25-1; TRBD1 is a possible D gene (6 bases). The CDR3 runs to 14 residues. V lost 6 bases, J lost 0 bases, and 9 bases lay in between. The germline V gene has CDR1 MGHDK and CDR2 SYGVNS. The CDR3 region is CASRGAGSNQPQHF. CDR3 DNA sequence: TGTGCCAGCAGGGGGGCGGGTAGCAATCAGCCCCAGCATTTT. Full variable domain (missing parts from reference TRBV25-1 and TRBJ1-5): EADIYQTPRYLVIGTGKKITLECSQTMGHDKMYWYQQDPGMELHLIHYSYGVNSTEKGDLSSESTVSRIRTEHFPLTLESARPSHTSQYLCASRGAGSNQPQHFGDGTRLSIL.

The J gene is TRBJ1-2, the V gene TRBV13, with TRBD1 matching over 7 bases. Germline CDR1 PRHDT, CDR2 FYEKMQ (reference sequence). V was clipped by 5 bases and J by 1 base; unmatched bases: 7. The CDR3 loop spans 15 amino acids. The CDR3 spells CASSTSGGVNYGYTF. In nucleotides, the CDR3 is TGTGCCAGCAGCACTTCAGGGGGAGTTAACTATGGCTACACCTTC.

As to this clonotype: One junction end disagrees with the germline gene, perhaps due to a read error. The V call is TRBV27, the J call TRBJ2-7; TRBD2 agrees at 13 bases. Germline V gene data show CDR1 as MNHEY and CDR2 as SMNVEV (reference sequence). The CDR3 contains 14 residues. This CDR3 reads CASSLSGTSGITDF. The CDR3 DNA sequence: TGTGCCAGCAGTTTATCTGGGACTAGCGGGATTACAGACTTC.

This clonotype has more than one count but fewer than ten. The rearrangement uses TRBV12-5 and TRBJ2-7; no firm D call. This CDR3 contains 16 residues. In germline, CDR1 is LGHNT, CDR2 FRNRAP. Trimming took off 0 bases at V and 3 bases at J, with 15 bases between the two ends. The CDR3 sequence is CASGLVQGQRIYEQYF. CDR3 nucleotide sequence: TGTGCTAGTGGTTTGGTACAAGGCCAGAGAATCTACGAGCAGTACTTC. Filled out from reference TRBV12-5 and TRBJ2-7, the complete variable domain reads DARVTQTPRHKVTEMGQEVTMRCQPILGHNTVFWYRQTMMQGLELLAYFRNRAPLDDSGMPKDRFSAEMPDATLATLKIQPSEPRDSAVYFCASGLVQGQRIYEQYFGPGTRLTVT.

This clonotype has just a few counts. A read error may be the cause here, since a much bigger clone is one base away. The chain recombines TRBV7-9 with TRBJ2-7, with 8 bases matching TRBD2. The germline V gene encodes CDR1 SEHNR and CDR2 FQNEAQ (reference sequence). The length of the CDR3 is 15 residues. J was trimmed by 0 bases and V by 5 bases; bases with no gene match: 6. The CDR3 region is CASSIPSGFSYEQYF. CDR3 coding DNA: TGTGCCAGCAGCATACCTAGCGGGTTCTCCTACGAGCAGTACTTC.

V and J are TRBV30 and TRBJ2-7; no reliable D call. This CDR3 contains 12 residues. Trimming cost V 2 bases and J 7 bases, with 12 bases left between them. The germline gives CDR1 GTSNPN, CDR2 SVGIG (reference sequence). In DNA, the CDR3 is TGTGCCTGGAGTCCCCAGTTTCGGGAGCAGTACTTC. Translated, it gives CAWSPQFREQYF.

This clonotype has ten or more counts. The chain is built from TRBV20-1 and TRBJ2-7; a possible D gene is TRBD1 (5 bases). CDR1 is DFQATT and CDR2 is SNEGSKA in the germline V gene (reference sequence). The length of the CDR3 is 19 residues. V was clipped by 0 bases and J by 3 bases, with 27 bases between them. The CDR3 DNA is TGCAGTGCTAGAGATGAGCTCTACGGTGGGGCTGCTGGGTTCTACGAGCAGTACTTC. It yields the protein CSARDELYGGAAGFYEQYF.

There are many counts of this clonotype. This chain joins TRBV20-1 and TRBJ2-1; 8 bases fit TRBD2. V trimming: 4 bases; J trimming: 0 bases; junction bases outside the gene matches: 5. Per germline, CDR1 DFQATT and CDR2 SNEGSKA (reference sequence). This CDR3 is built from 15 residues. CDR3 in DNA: TGCAGTGCTATTCGAGCGGGAGTCTCCTACAATGAGCAGTTCTTC. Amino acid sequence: CSAIRAGVSYNEQFF.